This TCR beta chain was captured by sequencing in a study of T cells in Graves' hyperthyroidism and ophthalmopathy. Ten or more counts support this clonotype. Its antigen is as yet unknown. Uncontrolled infections, other autoimmune diseases, pregnancy or lactation led to exclusion of patients. CDR1 and CDR2 from the germline V gene are SGHNT and YENEEA. The ends lost 6 bases at V and 5 bases at J; junction bases unmatched: 13. The CDR3 sequence is 16 residues long. RNA transcripts were the template for amplifying TCR beta CDR3 regions. First-round RT-PCR targeting the TCR CDR3 was performed with the HTBI primer set. TCRdb re-derived calls from the multiplex PCR reads in MiXCR, one entry per CDR3 protein. The sample holds approximately 330,000 distinct CDR3 sequences, 21% seen once. Study-wide findings and caveats: Among thyroid clonotypes expanded above 0.001, most also appeared in blood.

The sample consisted of blood. This receptor was obtained from a woman aged 45-60 years with Graves' hyperthyroidism. The genes are TRBV11-3 and TRBJ2-1, with 7 bases that match TRBD1. This chain's CDR3 is CASSEQGIGGHNEQFF. Here the CDR3 DNA reads TGTGCCAGCAGTGAACAGGGGATAGGAGGACACAATGAGCAGTTCTTC. Together with reference TRBV11-3 and TRBJ2-1, the CDR3 gives the full variable domain: EAGVVQSPRYKIIEKKQPVAFWCNPISGHNTLYWYLQNLGQGPELLIRYENEEAVDDSQLPKDRFSAERLKGVDSTLKIQPAELGDSAVYLCASSEQGIGGHNEQFFGPGTRLTVL.